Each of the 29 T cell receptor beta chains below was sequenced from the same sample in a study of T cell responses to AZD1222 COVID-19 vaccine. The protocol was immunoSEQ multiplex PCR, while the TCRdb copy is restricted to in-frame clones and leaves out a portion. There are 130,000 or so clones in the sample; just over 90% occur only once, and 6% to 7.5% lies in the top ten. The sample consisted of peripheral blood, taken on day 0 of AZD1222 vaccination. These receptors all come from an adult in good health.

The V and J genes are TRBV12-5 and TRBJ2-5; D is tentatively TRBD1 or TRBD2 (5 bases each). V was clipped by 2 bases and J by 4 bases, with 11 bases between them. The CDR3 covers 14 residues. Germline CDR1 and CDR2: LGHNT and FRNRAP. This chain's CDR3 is CASGLSGGRETQYF. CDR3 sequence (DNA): TGTGCTAGTGGTTTGTCTGGGGGTCGAGAGACCCAGTACTTC.

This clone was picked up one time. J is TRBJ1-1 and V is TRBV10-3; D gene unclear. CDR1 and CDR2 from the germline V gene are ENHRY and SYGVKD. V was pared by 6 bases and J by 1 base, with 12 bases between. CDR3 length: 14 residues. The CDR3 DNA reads TGTGCCATCAGGCCTGCAGACGCGAACACTGAAGCTTTCTTT. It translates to CAIRPADANTEAFF.

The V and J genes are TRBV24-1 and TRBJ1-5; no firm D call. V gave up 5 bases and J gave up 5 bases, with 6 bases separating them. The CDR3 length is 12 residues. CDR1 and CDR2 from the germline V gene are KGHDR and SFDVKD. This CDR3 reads CATSVEDQPQHF. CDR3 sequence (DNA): TGTGCCACCAGTGTGGAGGATCAGCCCCAGCATTTT.

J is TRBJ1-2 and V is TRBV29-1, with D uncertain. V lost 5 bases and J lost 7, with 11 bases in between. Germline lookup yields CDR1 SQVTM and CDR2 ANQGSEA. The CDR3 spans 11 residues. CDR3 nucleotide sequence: TGCAGCGTTCTCTGGAGTGGTGGCTACACCTTC. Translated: CSVLWSGGYTF.

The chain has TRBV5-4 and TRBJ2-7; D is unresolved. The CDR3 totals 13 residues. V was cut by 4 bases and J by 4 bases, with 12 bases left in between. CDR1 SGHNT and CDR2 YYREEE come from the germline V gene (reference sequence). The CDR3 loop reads CASSPDGTYEQYF. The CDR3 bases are TGTGCCAGCAGCCCTGACGGAACTTACGAGCAGTACTTC. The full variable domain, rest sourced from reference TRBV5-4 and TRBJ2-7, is ETGVTQSPTHLIKTRGQQVTLRCSSQSGHNTVSWYQQALGQGPQFIFQYYREEENGRGNFPPRFSGLQFPNYSSELNVNALELDDSALYLCASSPDGTYEQYFGPGTRLTVT.

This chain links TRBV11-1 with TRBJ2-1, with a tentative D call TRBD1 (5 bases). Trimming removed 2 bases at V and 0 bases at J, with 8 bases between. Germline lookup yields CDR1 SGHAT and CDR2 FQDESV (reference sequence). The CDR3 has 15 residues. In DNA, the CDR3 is TGTGCCAGCAGCTTAATCACAGGCTCCTACAATGAGCAGTTCTTC. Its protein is CASSLITGSYNEQFF.

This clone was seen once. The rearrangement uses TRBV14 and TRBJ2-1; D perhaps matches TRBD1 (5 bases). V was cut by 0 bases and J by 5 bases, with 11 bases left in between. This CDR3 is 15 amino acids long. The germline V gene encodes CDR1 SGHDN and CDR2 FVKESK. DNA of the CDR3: TGTGCCAGCAGCCAAGAAGGATTCAGGGACAATGAGCAGTTCTTC. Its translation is CASSQEGFRDNEQFF.

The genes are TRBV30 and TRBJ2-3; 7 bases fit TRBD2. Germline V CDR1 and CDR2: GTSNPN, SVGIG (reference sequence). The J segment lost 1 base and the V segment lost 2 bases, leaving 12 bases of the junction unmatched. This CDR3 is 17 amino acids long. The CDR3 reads CAWSRGGAGIGTDTQYF. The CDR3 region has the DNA TGTGCCTGGAGTAGGGGAGGGGCGGGGATCGGCACAGATACGCAGTATTTT.

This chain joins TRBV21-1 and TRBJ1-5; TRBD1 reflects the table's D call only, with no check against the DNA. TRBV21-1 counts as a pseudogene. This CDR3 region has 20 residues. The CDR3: CASFKKPGQGMAGSNQPQHF. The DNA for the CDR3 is TGTGCCAGCTTTAAAAAACCGGGACAGGGGATGGCAGGGAGCAATCAGCCCCAGCATTTT.

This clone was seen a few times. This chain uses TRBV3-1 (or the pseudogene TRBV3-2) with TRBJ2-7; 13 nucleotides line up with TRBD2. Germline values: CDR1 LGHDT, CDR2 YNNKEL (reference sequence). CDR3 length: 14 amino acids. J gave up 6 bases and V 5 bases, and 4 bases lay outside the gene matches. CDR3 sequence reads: CASSYGLAGVEQYF. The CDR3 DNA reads TGTGCCAGCAGCTACGGACTAGCGGGGGTCGAGCAGTACTTC.

CDR3 bases: TGTGCCAGCAGCCTGCCCGCAAACACCGGGGAGCTGTTTTTT. Translated: CASSLPANTGELFF. V gene TRBV28 combines with J gene TRBJ2-2; D is uncertain. V lost 6 bases and J lost 2, with 10 bases in between. The CDR3 runs to 14 residues. Germline V lookup: CDR1 MDHEN, CDR2 SYDVKM.

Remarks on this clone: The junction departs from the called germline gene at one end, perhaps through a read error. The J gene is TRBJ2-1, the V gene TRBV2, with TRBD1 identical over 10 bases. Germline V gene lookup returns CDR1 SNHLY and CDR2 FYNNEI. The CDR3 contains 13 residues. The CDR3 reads CAGSRDRGNEQFF. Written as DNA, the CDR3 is TGTGCCGGCAGCCGGGACAGGGGCAATGAGCAGTTCTTC.

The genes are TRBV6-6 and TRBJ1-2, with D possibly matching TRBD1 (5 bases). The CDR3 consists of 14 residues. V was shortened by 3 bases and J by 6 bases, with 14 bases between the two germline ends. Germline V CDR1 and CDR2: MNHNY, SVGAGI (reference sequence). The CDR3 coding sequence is TGTGCCAGCAGTTATTTACCGGGGCAGGATGGCTACACCTTC. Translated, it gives CASSYLPGQDGYTF.

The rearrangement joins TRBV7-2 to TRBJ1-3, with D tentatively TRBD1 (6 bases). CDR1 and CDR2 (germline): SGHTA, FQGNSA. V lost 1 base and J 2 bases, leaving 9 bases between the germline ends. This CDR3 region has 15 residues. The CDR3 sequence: CASSLDGTTGNTIYF. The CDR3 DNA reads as TGTGCCAGCAGCTTAGACGGGACAACTGGAAACACCATATATTTT.

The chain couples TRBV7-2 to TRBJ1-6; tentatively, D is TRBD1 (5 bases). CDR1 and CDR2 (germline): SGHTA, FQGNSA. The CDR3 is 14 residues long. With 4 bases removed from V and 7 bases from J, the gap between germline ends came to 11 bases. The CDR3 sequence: CASSSRRGNSPLHF. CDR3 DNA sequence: TGTGCCAGCAGCTCCAGACGGGGGAATTCACCCCTCCACTTT.

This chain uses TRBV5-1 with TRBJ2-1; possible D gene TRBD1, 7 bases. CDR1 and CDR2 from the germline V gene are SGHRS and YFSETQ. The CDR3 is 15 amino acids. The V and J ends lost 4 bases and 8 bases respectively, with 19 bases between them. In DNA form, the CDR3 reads TGCGCCAGCAGCCCTGGTTCAGGGGGAGGATATGAGCAGTTCTTC. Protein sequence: CASSPGSGGGYEQFF.

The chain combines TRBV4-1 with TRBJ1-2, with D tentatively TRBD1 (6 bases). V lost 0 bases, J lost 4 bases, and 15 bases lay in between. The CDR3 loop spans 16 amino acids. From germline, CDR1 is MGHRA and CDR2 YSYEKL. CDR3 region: CASSQDFQGRSYGYTF. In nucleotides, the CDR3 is TGCGCCAGCAGCCAAGATTTTCAGGGGCGAAGCTATGGCTACACCTTC.

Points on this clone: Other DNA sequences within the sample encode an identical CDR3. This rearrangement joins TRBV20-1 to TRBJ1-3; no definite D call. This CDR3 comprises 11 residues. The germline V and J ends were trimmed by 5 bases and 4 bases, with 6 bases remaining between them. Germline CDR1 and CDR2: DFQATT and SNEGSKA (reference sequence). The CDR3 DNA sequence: TGCAGTGCTCCGCAGGGAAACACCATATATTTT. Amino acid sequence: CSAPQGNTIYF.

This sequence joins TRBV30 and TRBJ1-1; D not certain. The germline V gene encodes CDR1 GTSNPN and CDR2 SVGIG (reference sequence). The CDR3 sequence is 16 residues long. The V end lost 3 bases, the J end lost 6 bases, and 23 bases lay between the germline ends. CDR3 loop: CAWRGVSPRGEAEAFF. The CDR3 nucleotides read TGTGCCTGGAGAGGAGTTTCGCCCCGGGGTGAGGCTGAAGCTTTCTTT.

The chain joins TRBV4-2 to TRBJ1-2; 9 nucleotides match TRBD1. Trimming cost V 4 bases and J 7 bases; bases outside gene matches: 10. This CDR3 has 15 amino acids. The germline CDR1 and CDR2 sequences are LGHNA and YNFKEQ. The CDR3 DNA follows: TGTGCCAGCAGCCCTAGACCGACAGGGGGGGCTGGCTACACCTTC. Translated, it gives CASSPRPTGGAGYTF.

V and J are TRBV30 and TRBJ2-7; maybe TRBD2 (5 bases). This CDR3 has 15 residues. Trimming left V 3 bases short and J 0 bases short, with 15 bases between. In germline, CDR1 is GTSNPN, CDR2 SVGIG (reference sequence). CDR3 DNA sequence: TGTGCCTGGAGGAGTATCAGTACTAGCTCCTACGAGCAGTACTTC. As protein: CAWRSISTSSYEQYF.

The CDR3 here is CASSHASSPYEQYF. The DNA of the CDR3 is TGTGCCAGCAGCCACGCCTCTTCACCGTACGAGCAGTACTTC. This chain joins TRBV7-2 and TRBJ2-7; no clear D. The V end was cut by 5 bases, the J end by 4 bases, with 15 bases between. This CDR3 is built from 14 residues. Per the germline V gene, CDR1 is SGHTA and CDR2 is FQGNSA.

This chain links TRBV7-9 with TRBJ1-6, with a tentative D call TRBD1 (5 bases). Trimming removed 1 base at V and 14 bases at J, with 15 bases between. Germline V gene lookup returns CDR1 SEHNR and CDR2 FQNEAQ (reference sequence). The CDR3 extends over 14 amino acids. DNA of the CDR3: TGTGCCAGCAGCTTAGGGGGAACGACAGAATCCCTCCACTTT. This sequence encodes CASSLGGTTESLHF.

CDR3 amino acids: CAWSPTGGADTQYF. The CDR3 nucleotides are TGTGCCTGGAGTCCAACAGGGGGCGCCGATACGCAGTATTTT. The chain has TRBV30 and TRBJ2-3; 9 bases match TRBD1. The CDR3 sequence is 14 residues long. V lost 2 bases to trimming and J lost 6 bases; unmatched junction nucleotides: 6. Germline CDR1 reads GTSNPN; CDR2 reads SVGIG (reference sequence). The entire variable domain, with the rest obtained from reference TRBV30 and TRBJ2-3, is as follows: SQTIHQWPATLVQPVGSPLSLECTVEGTSNPNLYWYRQAAGRGLQLLFYSVGIGQISSEVPQNLSASRPQDRQFILSSKKLLLSDSGFYLCAWSPTGGADTQYFGPGTRLTVL.

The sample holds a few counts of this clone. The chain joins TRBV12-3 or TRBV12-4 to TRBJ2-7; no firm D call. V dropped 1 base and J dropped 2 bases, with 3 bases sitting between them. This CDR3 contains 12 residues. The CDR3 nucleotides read TGTGCCAGCAGTTTAGTTCCCTACGAGCAGTACTTC. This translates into CASSLVPYEQYF.

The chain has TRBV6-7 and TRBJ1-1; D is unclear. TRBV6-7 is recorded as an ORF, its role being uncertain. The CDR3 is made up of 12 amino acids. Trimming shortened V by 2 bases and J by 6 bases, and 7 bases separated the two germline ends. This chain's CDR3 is CASSYPGPEAFF. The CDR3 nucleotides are TGTGCCAGCAGTTACCCCGGCCCTGAAGCTTTCTTT.

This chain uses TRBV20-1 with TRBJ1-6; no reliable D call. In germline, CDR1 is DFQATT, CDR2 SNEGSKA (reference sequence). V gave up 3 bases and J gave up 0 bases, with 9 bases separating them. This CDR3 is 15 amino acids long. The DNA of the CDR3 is TGCAGTGCTAGTCATGGCGTCTCCTATAATTCACCCCTCCACTTT. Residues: CSASHGVSYNSPLHF.

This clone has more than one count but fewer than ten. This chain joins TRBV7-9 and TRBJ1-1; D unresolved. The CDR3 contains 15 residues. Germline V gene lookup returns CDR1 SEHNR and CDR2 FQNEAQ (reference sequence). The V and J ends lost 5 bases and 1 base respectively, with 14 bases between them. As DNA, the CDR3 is TGTGCCAGCAGCCAATTCTCAACCGCGAACACTGAAGCTTTCTTT. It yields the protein CASSQFSTANTEAFF.

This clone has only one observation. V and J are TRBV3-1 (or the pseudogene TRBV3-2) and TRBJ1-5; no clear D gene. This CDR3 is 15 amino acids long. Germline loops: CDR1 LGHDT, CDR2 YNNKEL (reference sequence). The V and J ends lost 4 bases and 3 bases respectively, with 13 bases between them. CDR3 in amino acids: CASSPNRAYNQPQHF. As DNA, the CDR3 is TGTGCCAGCAGCCCAAACCGGGCCTACAATCAGCCCCAGCATTTT.